The subject of this entry is one T cell receptor (beta chain). As yet, its antigen is unknown. The data originate from a study of cytomegalovirus exposure and HLA in healthy donors. Study context: A prior analysis found around 110 million unique TCR beta sequences from 170 million or so T cells. Study conclusions and caveats: Among the CMV-associated chains, a few were confirmed in vitro as specific for CMV antigens. Researchers reported in a later analysis that a missense DCLRE1C variant was tied to TCR beta V- and J-gene trimming. Relative to equally common others, HLA-associated TCR beta chains showed greater clonal expansion in a later analysis.

Use of 60 Vbeta and 13 Jbeta primers characterized the PCR. Generated by immunoSEQ multiplex PCR, the TCRdb table keeps only in-frame clones and is missing some. Of over 80,000 clones detected, 60% to 85% appear once; the ten largest clones hold approximately 15%. CDR1 is SGDLS and CDR2 is YYNGEE in the germline V gene. The trim removed 4 bases at V and 1 base at J, leaving 8 bases unmatched. The CDR3 is 16 residues long. This TCR derives from a man aged 55 to 70 in good health and CMV-seropositive. The source material was PBMCs. The rearrangement joins TRBV9 to TRBJ2-5; 9 bases are a match to TRBD2. The chain's CDR3 is CASSPDGRGGQETQYF. The CDR3 DNA follows: TGTGCCAGCAGCCCCGACGGGCGGGGGGGCCAAGAGACCCAGTACTTC. Full variable domain (rest looked up from reference TRBV9 and TRBJ2-5): DSGVTQTPKHLITATGQRVTLRCSPRSGDLSVYWYQQSLDQGLQFLIQYYNGEERAKGNILERFSAQQFPDLHSELNLSSLELGDSALYFCASSPDGRGGQETQYFGPGTRLLVL.